The present T cell receptor beta chain was sequenced within a study of CD8 T cells in ankylosing spondylitis. Germline lookup yields CDR1 SGHTA and CDR2 FQGNSA. This CDR3 is built from 12 residues. Trimming took 11 bases from V and 2 from J, leaving 12 bases between them. Generation of TCR beta libraries employed quantitative 5'-RACE incorporating molecular barcodes. TCRdb reanalysed the 5' RACE reads using MiXCR and keeps one entry per CDR3 protein. The table records some 840,000 distinct CDR3 sequences, 12% of them present only once. Of note for this clonotype: The antigen remains unidentified.

Study-level results: Significantly higher representation of disease-linked clones was reported for matched ankylosing spondylitis synovial fluid. Several of the motif variants were reported before in synovial fluid and blood from reactive arthritis. A TCR beta motif made of about eight highly homologous variants seemed typical of ankylosing spondylitis blood. Those disease-linked clones were CD8+; they were also relatively rare in peripheral blood.

The sequencing input was blood, either unsorted or a sorted T cell fraction (not recorded which). The receptor was derived from a male donor with ankylosing spondylitis. This chain joins TRBV7-2 and TRBJ1-1; no clear D gene. The CDR3 is CAQIGRNTEAFF. CDR3 DNA sequence: TGTGCCCAGATAGGGCGTAACACTGAAGCTTTCTTT.